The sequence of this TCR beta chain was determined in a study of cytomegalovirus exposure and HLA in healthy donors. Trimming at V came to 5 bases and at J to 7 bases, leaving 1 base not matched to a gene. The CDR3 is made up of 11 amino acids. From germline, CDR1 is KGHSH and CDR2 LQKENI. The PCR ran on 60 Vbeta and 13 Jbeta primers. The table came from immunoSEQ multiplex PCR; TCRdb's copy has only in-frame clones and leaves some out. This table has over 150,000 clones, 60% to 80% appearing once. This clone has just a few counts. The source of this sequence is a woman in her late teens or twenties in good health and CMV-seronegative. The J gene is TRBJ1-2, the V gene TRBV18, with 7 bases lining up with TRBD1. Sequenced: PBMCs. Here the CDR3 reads CASSTGAGYTF. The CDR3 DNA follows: TGTGCCAGCTCAACAGGGGCTGGCTACACCTTC.